This T cell receptor (beta chain) was retrieved from a study of T cell responses to AZD1222 COVID-19 vaccine. Measured with immunoSEQ multiplex PCR; TCRdb has only the in-frame clones, and not every one. In the table there are approximately 89,000 clones, about 90% of which are singletons. The germline V gene encodes CDR1 SEHNR and CDR2 FQNEAQ (reference sequence). This CDR3 spans 15 amino acids. V was pared by 5 bases and J by 4 bases, with 17 bases between. The chain recombines TRBV7-9 with TRBJ1-1, with a tentative D call TRBD1 (5 bases). Specimen: peripheral blood, collected 28 days after the second AZD1222 dose. This receptor was identified in an adult who received the AZD1222 COVID-19 vaccine. CDR3 loop: CASSPQWGRGTEAFF. The CDR3 DNA sequence: TGTGCCAGCAGCCCCCAATGGGGTAGGGGCACTGAAGCTTTCTTT.